Detailed here is one T cell receptor beta chain. Sequencing used immunoSEQ multiplex PCR; TCRdb keeps in-frame clones, though not all of them. This table holds over 85,000 clones, approximately 90% found once. The source of the sample is a study of OX40 agonist ivuxolimab in advanced cancers. The material was CD4+ or CD8+ T cells sorted from blood, obtained in a trial of the OX40 agonist ivuxolimab. The sequence was collected from an adult with an advanced solid tumor such as melanoma, head and neck, liver or kidney cancer.

The CDR3 protein is CASSLRTGMNTEAFF. The CDR3 DNA reads TGTGCCAGCTCACTGAGGACAGGCATGAACACTGAAGCTTTCTTT. V and J are TRBV18 and TRBJ1-1; TRBD1 aligns across 7 bases. V was clipped by 4 bases and J by 0 bases; unmatched bases: 5. This CDR3 spans 15 amino acids. Looked up from germline, CDR1 is KGHSH and CDR2 is LQKENI. The full variable domain, completed using reference TRBV18 and TRBJ1-1, is NAGVMQNPRHLVRRRGQEARLRCSPMKGHSHVYWYRQLPEEGLKFMVYLQKENIIDESGMPKERFSAEFPKEGPSILRIQQVVRGDSAAYFCASSLRTGMNTEAFFGQGTRLTVV.